This TCR beta chain stems from a study of cytotoxic CD8 clonotypes in ibrutinib-treated CLL. On the study more broadly: Samples averaged approximately 260,000 productive templates and around 91,000 productive rearrangements.

V lost 3 bases and J lost 2, with 20 bases in between. Germline CDR1 reads LNHNV; CDR2 reads YYDKDF (reference sequence). This CDR3 comprises 18 residues. Depths of 1 in 200,000 to 1 in 1 million T cells were the sequencing target. Data came from immunoSEQ multiplex PCR; TCRdb stores just in-frame clones and leaves some out. The profile shows about 160,000 clones, roughly 80% of them singletons. The chain joins TRBV15 to TRBJ2-1, with D possibly matching TRBD1 (6 bases). The TCR originated in a human donor with chronic lymphocytic leukemia. This specimen consisted of PBMCs, obtained after 12 months of ibrutinib treatment. The CDR3, as DNA: TGTGCCACCAGCAGGGGGGCGACTGTGGGCGGAGCCTACAATGAGCAGTTCTTC. It is translated as CATSRGATVGGAYNEQFF.